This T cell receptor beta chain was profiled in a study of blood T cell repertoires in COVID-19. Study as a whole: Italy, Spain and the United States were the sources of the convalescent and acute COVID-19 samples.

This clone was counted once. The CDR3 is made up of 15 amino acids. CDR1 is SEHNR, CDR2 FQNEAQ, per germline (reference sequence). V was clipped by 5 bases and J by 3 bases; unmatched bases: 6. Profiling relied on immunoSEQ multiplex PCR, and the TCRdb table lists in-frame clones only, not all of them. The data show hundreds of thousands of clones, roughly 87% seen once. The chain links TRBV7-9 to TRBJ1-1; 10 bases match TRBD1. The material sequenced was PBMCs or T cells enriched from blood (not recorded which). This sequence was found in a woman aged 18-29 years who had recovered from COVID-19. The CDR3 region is CASSRQGAGDTEAFF. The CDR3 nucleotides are TGTGCCAGCAGCCGACAGGGGGCCGGTGACACTGAAGCTTTCTTT.